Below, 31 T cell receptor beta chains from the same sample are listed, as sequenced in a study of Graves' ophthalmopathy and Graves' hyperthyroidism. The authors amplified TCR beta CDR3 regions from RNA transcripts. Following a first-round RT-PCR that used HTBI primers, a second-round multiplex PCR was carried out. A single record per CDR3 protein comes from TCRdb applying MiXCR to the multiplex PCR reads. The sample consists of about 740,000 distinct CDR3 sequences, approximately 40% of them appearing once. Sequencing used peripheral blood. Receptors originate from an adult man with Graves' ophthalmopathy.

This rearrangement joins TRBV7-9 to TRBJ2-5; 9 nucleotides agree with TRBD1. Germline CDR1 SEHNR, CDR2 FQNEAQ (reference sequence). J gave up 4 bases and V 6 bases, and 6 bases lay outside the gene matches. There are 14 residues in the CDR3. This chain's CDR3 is CASRGQGILETQYF. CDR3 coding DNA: TGTGCCAGCAGGGGACAGGGCATCTTAGAGACCCAGTACTTC.

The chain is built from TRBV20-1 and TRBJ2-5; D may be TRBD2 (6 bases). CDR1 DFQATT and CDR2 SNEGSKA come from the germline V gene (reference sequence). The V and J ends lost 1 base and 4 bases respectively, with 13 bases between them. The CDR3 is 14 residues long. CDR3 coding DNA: TGCAGTGCTAGAGGCAGGAGGGCCGGAGAGACCCAGTACTTC. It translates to CSARGRRAGETQYF.

The CDR3 here is CASSSTGTVNSPLHF. The CDR3 DNA is TGTGCCAGCAGCTCGACCGGGACGGTTAATTCACCCCTCCACTTT. This chain links TRBV2 with TRBJ1-6, with TRBD1 as a possible D gene (5 bases). V lost 6 bases and J lost 6, with 15 bases in between. The CDR3 runs to 15 residues. Germline CDR1 SNHLY, CDR2 FYNNEI.

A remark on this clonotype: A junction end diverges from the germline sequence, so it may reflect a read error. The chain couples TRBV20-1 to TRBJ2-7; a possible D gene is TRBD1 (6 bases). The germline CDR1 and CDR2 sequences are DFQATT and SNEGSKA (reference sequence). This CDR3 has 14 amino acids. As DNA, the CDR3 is TGCAGTGCACCCAGGGGTGTTTCGGCCTATGAGCAGTACTTC. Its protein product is CSAPRGVSAYEQYF.

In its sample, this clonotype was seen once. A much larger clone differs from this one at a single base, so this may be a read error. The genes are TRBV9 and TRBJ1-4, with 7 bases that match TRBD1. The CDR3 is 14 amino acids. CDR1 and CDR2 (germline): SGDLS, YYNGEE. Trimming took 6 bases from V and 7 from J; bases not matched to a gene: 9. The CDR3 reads CASNHGTAIEKLFF. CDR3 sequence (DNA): TGTGCCAGCAATCACGGGACAGCTATTGAAAAACTGTTTTTT.

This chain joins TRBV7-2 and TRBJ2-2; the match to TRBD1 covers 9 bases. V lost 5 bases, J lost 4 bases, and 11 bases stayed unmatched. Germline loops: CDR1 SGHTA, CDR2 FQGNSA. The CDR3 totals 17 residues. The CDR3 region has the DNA TGTGCCAGCAGCCTCGGTGGGCCGGGACAGGGCACCGGGGAGCTGTTTTTT. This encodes CASSLGGPGQGTGELFF.

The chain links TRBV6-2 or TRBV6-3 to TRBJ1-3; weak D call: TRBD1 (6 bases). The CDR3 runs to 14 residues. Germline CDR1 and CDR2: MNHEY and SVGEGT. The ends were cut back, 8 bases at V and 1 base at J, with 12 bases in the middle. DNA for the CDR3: TGTGCCAGCGCCACAGGGTTATCTGGAAACACCATATATTTT. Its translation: CASATGLSGNTIYF.

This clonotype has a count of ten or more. CDR3 sequence reads: CSVGGQVGQPQHF. DNA for the CDR3: TGCAGCGTCGGCGGACAGGTAGGGCAGCCCCAGCATTTT. V gene TRBV29-1 combines with J gene TRBJ1-5, with 7 positions matching TRBD1. J was trimmed by 7 bases and V by 6 bases; bases with no gene match: 9. The CDR3 length is 13 residues. Germline CDR1 reads SQVTM; CDR2 reads ANQGSEA.

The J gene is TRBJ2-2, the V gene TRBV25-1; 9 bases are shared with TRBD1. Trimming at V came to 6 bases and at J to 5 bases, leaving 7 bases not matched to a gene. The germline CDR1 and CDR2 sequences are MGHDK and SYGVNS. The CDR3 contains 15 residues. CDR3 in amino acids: CASSEGTGRTGELFF. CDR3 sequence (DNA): TGTGCCAGCAGCGAAGGGACAGGGCGAACCGGGGAGCTGTTTTTT.

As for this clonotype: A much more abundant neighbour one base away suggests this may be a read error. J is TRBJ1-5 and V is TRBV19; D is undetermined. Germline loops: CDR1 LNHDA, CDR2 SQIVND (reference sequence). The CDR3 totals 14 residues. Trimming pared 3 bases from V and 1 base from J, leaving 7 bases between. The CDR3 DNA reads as TGTGCCAGTAGTATGTGGGCGAGCAATCAGCCCCAGCATTTT. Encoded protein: CASSMWASNQPQHF.

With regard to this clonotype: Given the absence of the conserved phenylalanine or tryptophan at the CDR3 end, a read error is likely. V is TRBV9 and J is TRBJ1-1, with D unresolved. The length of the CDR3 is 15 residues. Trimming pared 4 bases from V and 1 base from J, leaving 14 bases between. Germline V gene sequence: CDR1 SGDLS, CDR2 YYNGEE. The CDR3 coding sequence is TGTGCCAGCAGCTTTGAAGTGGGGAGGAACACTGAAGCTTTCCTT. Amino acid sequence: CASSFEVGRNTEAFL.

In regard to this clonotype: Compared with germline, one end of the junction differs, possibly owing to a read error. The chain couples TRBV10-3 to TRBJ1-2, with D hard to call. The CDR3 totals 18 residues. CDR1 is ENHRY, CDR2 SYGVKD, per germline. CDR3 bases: TGTGCCAGCAGTTACGGACCTGGGTGGGGTAAGGGCGGAGGCGGCTACACCTTC. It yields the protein CASSYGPGWGKGGGGYTF.

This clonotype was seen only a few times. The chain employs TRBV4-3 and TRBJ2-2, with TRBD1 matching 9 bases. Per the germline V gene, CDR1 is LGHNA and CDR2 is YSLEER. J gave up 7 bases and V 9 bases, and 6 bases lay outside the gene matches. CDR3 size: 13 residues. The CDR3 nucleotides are TGCGCCAGGGGGACAGGGAAGAGCGGGGAGCTGTTTTTT. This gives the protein CARGTGKSGELFF.

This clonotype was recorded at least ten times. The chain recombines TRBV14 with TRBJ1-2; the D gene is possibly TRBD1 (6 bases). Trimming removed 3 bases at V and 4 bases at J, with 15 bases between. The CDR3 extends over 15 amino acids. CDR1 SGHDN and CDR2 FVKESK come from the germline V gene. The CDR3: CASSQDGRGPYGYTF. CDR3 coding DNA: TGTGCCAGCAGCCAGGATGGCAGGGGCCCCTATGGCTACACCTTC.

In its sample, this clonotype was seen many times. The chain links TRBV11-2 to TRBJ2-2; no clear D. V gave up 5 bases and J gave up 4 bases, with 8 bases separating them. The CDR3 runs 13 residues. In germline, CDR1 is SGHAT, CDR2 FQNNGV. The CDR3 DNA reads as TGTGCCAGCAGCCCCCTCGGCACCGGGGAGCTGTTTTTT. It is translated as CASSPLGTGELFF.

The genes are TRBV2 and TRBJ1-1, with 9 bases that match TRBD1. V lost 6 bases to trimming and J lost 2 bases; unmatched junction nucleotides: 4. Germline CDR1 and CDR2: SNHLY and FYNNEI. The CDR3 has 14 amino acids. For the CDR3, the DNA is TGTGCCAGCAGCAAGACAGGGGGTAACACTGAAGCTTTCTTT. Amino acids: CASSKTGGNTEAFF. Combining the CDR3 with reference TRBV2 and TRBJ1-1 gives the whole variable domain EPEVTQTPSHQVTQMGQEVILRCVPISNHLYFYWYRQILGQKVEFLVSFYNNEISEKSEIFDDQFSVERPDGSNFTLKIRSTKLEDSAMYFCASSKTGGNTEAFFGQGTRLTVV.

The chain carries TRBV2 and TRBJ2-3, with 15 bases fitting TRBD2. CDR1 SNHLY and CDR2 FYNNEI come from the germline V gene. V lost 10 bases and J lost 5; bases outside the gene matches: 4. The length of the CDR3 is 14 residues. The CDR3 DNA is TGTGCCACAGGACTAGCGGGAGGGTTAGATACGCAGTATTTT. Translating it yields CATGLAGGLDTQYF.

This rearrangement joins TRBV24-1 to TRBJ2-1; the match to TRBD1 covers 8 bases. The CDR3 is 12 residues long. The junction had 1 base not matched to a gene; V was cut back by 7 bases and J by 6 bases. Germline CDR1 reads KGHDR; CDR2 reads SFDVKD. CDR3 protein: CATSGTGNEQFF. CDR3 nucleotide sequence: TGTGCCACCAGCGGGACAGGCAATGAGCAGTTCTTC.

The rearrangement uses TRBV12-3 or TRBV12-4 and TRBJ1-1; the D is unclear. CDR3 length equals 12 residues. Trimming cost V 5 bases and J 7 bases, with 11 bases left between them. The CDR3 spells CASSNRVGEAFF. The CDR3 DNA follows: TGTGCCAGCAGTAACCGGGTCGGTGAAGCTTTCTTT.

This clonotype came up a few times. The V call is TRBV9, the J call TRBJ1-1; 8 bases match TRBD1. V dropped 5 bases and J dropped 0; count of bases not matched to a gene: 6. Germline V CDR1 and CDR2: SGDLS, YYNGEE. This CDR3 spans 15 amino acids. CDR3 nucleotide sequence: TGTGCCAGCAGTTACTCGGGACAGGTGAACACTGAAGCTTTCTTT. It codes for CASSYSGQVNTEAFF.

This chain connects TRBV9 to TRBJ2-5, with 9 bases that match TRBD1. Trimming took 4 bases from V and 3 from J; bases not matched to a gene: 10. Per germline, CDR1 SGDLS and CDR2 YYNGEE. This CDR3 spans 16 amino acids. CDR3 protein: CASSHGTGNRKETQYF. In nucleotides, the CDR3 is TGTGCCAGCAGCCACGGGACAGGGAATAGAAAAGAGACCCAGTACTTC.

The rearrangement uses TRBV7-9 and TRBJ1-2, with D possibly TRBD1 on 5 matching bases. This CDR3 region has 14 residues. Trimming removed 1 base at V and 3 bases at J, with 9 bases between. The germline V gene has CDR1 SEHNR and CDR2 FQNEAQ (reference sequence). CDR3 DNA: TGTGCCAGCAGCTTAGGACAGACCTACTATGGCTACACCTTC. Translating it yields CASSLGQTYYGYTF.

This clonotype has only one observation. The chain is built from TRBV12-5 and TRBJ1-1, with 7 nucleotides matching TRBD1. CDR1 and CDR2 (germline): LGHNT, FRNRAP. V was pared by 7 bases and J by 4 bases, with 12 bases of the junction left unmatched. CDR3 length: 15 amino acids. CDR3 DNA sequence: TGTGCTAGTGCCCCGGAGAAGGGGGCGGGCACTGAAGCTTTCTTT. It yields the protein CASAPEKGAGTEAFF. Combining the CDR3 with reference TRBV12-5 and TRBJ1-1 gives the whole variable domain DARVTQTPRHKVTEMGQEVTMRCQPILGHNTVFWYRQTMMQGLELLAYFRNRAPLDDSGMPKDRFSAEMPDATLATLKIQPSEPRDSAVYFCASAPEKGAGTEAFFGQGTRLTVV.

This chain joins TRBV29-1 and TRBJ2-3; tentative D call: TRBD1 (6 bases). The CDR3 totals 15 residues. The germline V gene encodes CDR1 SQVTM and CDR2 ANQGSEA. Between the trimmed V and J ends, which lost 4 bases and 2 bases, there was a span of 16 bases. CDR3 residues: CSVGGTHVNTDTQYF. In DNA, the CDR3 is TGCAGCGTTGGGGGGACACACGTAAACACAGATACGCAGTATTTT.

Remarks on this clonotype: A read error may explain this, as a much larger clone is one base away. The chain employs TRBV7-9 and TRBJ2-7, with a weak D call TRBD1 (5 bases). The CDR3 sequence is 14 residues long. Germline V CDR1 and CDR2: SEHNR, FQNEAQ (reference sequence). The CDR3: CASSLDPGFDERYF. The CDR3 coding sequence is TGTGCCAGCAGCTTAGATCCAGGGTTCGACGAGCGGTACTTC.

The chain's CDR3 is CASSLTSQDKEETQYF. The CDR3 region has the DNA TGTGCCAGCAGCTTAACGTCGCAGGATAAGGAAGAGACCCAGTACTTC. The chain combines TRBV7-2 with TRBJ2-5; D not certain. The germline V and J ends were trimmed by 2 bases and 3 bases, with 16 bases remaining between them. CDR1 SGHTA and CDR2 FQGNSA come from the germline V gene. The CDR3 has 16 residues.

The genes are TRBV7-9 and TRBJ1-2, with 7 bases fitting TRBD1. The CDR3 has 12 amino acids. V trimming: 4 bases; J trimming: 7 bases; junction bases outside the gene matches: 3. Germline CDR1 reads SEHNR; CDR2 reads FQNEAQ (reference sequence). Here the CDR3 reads CASSSQGLGYTF. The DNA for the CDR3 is TGTGCCAGCAGCTCACAGGGGCTTGGCTACACCTTC.

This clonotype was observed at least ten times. The CDR3 spells CASMRDRGLLQPQHF. CDR3 nucleotide sequence: TGTGCCAGCATGAGGGACAGGGGGTTACTTCAGCCCCAGCATTTT. The chain joins TRBV2 to TRBJ1-5; TRBD1 matches 11 bases. V lost 7 bases and J lost 6; bases outside the gene matches: 8. This CDR3 is 15 amino acids long. Germline V gives CDR1 SNHLY, CDR2 FYNNEI.

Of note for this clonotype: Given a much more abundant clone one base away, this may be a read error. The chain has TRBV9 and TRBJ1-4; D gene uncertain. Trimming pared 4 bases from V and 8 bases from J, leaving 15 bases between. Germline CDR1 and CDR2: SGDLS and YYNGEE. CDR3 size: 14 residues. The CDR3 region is CASSPQGLTEKLFF. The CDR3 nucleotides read TGTGCCAGCAGCCCCCAAGGTTTGACCGAAAAACTGTTTTTT.

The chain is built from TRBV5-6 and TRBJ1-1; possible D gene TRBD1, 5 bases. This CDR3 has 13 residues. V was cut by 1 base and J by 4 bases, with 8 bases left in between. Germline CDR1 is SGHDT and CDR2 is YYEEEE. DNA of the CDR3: TGTGCCAGCAGCTTGTTTGGGGGCACTGAAGCTTTCTTT. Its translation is CASSLFGGTEAFF.

CDR3 sequence (DNA): TGTGCCAGCAGTTACGTCGGGGCTAGCGGGCCCTACGAGCAGTTCTTC. Its protein is CASSYVGASGPYEQFF. The chain links TRBV2 to TRBJ2-1, with TRBD2 matching over 8 bases. The germline V gene has CDR1 SNHLY and CDR2 FYNNEI. The CDR3 consists of 16 residues. The ends lost 5 bases at V and 10 bases at J; junction bases unmatched: 16.